This T cell receptor (beta chain) was found in a study of spatial heterogeneity in lung cancer. The V segment lost 4 bases and the J segment 0 bases; nucleotides outside the gene matches: 4. The CDR3 length is 16 residues. Germline CDR1 is ENHRY and CDR2 is SYGVKD. This sample's time point: sample taken at primary tumor resection. Each CDR3 protein is one row after TCRdb ran MiXCR on the 5' RACE reads. The repertoire consists of roughly 48,000 distinct CDR3 sequences, with around 5.2% occurring once and the leading ten covering over 8.5%. The receptor comes from a male donor with early-stage non-small cell lung cancer. The rearrangement uses TRBV10-3 and TRBJ2-3; TRBD2 matches 10 bases. This sample comprised PBMCs, obtained at surgery. The CDR3 DNA sequence: TGTGCCATCAGTGTCGGGACTAGCGAAAGCACAGATACGCAGTATTTT. Translated, it gives CAISVGTSESTDTQYF.